Listed here are 18 T cell receptor beta chains from one sample, sequenced in a study of cytomegalovirus exposure and HLA in healthy donors. The PCR used 60 Vbeta and 13 Jbeta primers. Produced via immunoSEQ multiplex PCR; TCRdb's table is partial and in-frame only. The repertoire holds about 140,000 clones, about four fifths seen once, with approximately 2.1% in the top ten. Sequencing was performed on PBMCs. Every receptor here comes from a man aged 30 to 45 in good health and CMV-seronegative.

The chain is built from TRBV6-1 and TRBJ2-4, with 7 nucleotides matching TRBD1. CDR3 length: 15 amino acids. Unmatched junction bases numbered 0, after V lost 0 bases and J lost 1 base. Germline V lookup: CDR1 MNHNS, CDR2 SASEGT. The CDR3, as DNA: TGTGCCAGCAGTGAAGCGACAGGGGCCAAAAACATTCAGTACTTC. This translates into CASSEATGAKNIQYF.

The chain joins TRBV5-8 to TRBJ2-7; 7 bases match TRBD1. The CDR3 length is 13 residues. With 9 bases clipped from V and 3 bases from J, the junction kept 9 bases outside the gene matches. Germline CDR1 reads SGHTS; CDR2 reads YDEGEE. CDR3 DNA sequence: TGTGCCACCCCCGGGACAGCGATCTACGAGCAGTACTTC. Translation: CATPGTAIYEQYF.

This clone was seen only a few times. A junction end diverges from the germline sequence, so it may reflect a read error. CDR3: CASSLDRAGGELFF. The CDR3 DNA follows: TGCGCCAGCAGTTTGGACAGAGCCGGCGGGGAGCTGTTTTTT. This chain links TRBV5-1 with TRBJ2-2, with D possibly being TRBD1 (6 bases). This CDR3 is 14 amino acids long. Per the germline V gene, CDR1 is SGHRS and CDR2 is YFSETQ.

The chain carries TRBV28 and TRBJ1-2; D call uncertain. Trimming shortened V by 3 bases and J by 8 bases, and 10 bases separated the two germline ends. The CDR3 runs 12 residues. The germline V gene has CDR1 MDHEN and CDR2 SYDVKM. CDR3 loop: CASSFQARGYTF. CDR3 in DNA: TGTGCCAGCAGTTTTCAGGCACGGGGCTACACCTTC.

This clone was seen a single time. V usage is TRBV28 and J usage is TRBJ1-5; D gene ambiguous. The CDR3 covers 11 residues. The germline V and J ends were trimmed by 3 bases and 9 bases, with 6 bases remaining between them. Germline V gene data show CDR1 as MDHEN and CDR2 as SYDVKM. The CDR3 sequence: CASSFGRPQHF. The CDR3 DNA reads TGTGCCAGCAGTTTTGGGAGGCCCCAGCATTTT.

About this clone itself: The junction shows a germline mismatch at one end, possibly a read error. The chain recombines TRBV5-1 with TRBJ2-3; no reliable D call. The CDR3 covers 12 residues. CDR1 is SGHRS and CDR2 is YFSETQ in the germline V gene. The CDR3 here is CANSPSTDTQYF. CDR3 nucleotide sequence: TGCGCCAACAGCCCAAGCACAGATACGCAGTATTTT.

This rearrangement joins TRBV6-4 to TRBJ1-6; maybe TRBD1 (6 bases). This CDR3 comprises 14 residues. V gave up 6 bases and J gave up 11 bases, with 17 bases separating them. CDR1 MRHNA and CDR2 SNTAGT come from the germline V gene. The CDR3 protein is CASSLRGGTAPLHF. The CDR3 bases are TGTGCCAGCAGCTTGAGGGGGGGGACGGCACCCCTCCACTTT.

This chain joins TRBV28 and TRBJ2-5, with 10 bases matching TRBD1. Germline V CDR1 and CDR2: MDHEN, SYDVKM. The CDR3 has 16 amino acids. With 2 bases clipped from V and 3 bases from J, the junction kept 6 bases outside the gene matches. Written as DNA, the CDR3 is TGTGCCAGCAGTTTACGGCCGGGACAGGGGAAAGAGACCCAGTACTTC. This sequence encodes CASSLRPGQGKETQYF.

The chain links TRBV6-1 to TRBJ2-6; the match to TRBD1 covers 7 bases. CDR3 length: 14 residues. Germline V gives CDR1 MNHNS, CDR2 SASEGT. V was pared by 6 bases and J by 10 bases, with 9 bases of the junction left unmatched. The CDR3 DNA reads TGTGCCAGCAGCCACCGGGACAGTGGGAACGTCCTGACTTTC. Encoded protein: CASSHRDSGNVLTF.

V and J are TRBV27 and TRBJ1-2, with D perhaps matching TRBD1 (5 bases). Germline CDR1 reads MNHEY; CDR2 reads SMNVEV (reference sequence). The CDR3 loop spans 13 amino acids. With 6 bases removed from V and 3 bases from J, the gap between germline ends came to 11 bases. DNA of the CDR3: TGTGCCAGCAGATTGAGGGACTACTATGGCTACACCTTC. Its translation is CASRLRDYYGYTF.

The chain couples TRBV9 to TRBJ2-1, with D possibly matching TRBD2 (5 bases). Germline loops: CDR1 SGDLS, CDR2 YYNGEE. CDR3 length: 16 amino acids. Trimming left V 0 bases short and J 4 bases short, with 14 bases between. CDR3 DNA: TGTGCCAGCAGCGTAGCGTCGGTTCGGGGATACAATGAGCAGTTCTTC. It encodes CASSVASVRGYNEQFF.

The chain combines TRBV5-4 with TRBJ2-1, with 9 bases fitting TRBD2. This CDR3 comprises 15 residues. Per the germline V gene, CDR1 is SGHNT and CDR2 is YYREEE (reference sequence). V shed 4 bases, J shed 6 bases, and the junction held 8 bases outside the gene matches. CDR3 region: CASSSSGGNINEQFF. CDR3 nucleotides: TGTGCCAGCAGCAGTAGCGGGGGAAATATCAATGAGCAGTTCTTC.

The chain links TRBV6-5 to TRBJ2-7; tentatively, D is TRBD1 (5 bases). CDR3 length equals 16 residues. Germline assignment: CDR1 MNHEY and CDR2 SVGAGI. Trimming left V 0 bases short and J 5 bases short, with 17 bases between. The CDR3 region is CASSYSSYGALNEQYF. CDR3 coding DNA: TGTGCCAGCAGTTACTCGAGCTATGGGGCTCTAAACGAGCAGTACTTC.

The chain carries TRBV7-2 and TRBJ1-3; D remains ambiguous. The CDR3 covers 17 residues. Germline CDR1 is SGHTA and CDR2 is FQGNSA. The V end lost 0 bases, the J end lost 1 base, and 13 bases lay between the germline ends. CDR3 residues: CASSLAWRAGSGNTIYF. The CDR3 DNA reads TGTGCCAGCAGCTTAGCGTGGAGGGCCGGTTCTGGAAACACCATATATTTT.

The chain carries TRBV12-2 and TRBJ2-1; the table assigns TRBD2, which was not confirmed against the DNA. TRBV12-2 is marked as a pseudogene. This CDR3 contains 15 residues. The CDR3 protein is CASRLEGGASRIQFF. The CDR3 DNA sequence: TGTGCAAGTCGCTTAGAGGGCGGGGCGTCTAGGATTCAGTTCTTC.

The chain has TRBV27 and TRBJ2-3; 8 positions match TRBD2. Germline-derived CDR1 and CDR2 are MNHEY and SMNVEV (reference sequence). V shed 2 bases, J shed 5 bases, and the junction held 12 bases outside the gene matches. This CDR3 has 17 residues. The CDR3 DNA follows: TGTGCCAGCAGTTTAAGGCCGGCGGGGGGCTACGGAGATACGCAGTATTTT. This translates into CASSLRPAGGYGDTQYF.

The rearrangement links TRBV6-6 to TRBJ2-7; D gene uncertain. The CDR3 is made up of 14 amino acids. V was cut by 4 bases and J by 3 bases, with 13 bases left in between. Germline assignment: CDR1 MNHNY and CDR2 SVGAGI (reference sequence). The CDR3 loop reads CASSLSLGDYEQYF. The CDR3 DNA is TGTGCCAGCAGTTTAAGCCTCGGAGACTACGAGCAGTACTTC.

The chain recombines TRBV5-1 with TRBJ2-3; D possibly corresponds to TRBD2 (6 bases). The V end lost 2 bases, the J end lost 8 bases, and 18 bases lay between the germline ends. CDR1 and CDR2 (germline): SGHRS, YFSETQ. The CDR3 length is 15 residues. The CDR3 is CASSLGRTSRATQYF. The CDR3 DNA reads as TGCGCCAGCAGCTTAGGGAGGACCAGCAGGGCTACGCAGTATTTT.